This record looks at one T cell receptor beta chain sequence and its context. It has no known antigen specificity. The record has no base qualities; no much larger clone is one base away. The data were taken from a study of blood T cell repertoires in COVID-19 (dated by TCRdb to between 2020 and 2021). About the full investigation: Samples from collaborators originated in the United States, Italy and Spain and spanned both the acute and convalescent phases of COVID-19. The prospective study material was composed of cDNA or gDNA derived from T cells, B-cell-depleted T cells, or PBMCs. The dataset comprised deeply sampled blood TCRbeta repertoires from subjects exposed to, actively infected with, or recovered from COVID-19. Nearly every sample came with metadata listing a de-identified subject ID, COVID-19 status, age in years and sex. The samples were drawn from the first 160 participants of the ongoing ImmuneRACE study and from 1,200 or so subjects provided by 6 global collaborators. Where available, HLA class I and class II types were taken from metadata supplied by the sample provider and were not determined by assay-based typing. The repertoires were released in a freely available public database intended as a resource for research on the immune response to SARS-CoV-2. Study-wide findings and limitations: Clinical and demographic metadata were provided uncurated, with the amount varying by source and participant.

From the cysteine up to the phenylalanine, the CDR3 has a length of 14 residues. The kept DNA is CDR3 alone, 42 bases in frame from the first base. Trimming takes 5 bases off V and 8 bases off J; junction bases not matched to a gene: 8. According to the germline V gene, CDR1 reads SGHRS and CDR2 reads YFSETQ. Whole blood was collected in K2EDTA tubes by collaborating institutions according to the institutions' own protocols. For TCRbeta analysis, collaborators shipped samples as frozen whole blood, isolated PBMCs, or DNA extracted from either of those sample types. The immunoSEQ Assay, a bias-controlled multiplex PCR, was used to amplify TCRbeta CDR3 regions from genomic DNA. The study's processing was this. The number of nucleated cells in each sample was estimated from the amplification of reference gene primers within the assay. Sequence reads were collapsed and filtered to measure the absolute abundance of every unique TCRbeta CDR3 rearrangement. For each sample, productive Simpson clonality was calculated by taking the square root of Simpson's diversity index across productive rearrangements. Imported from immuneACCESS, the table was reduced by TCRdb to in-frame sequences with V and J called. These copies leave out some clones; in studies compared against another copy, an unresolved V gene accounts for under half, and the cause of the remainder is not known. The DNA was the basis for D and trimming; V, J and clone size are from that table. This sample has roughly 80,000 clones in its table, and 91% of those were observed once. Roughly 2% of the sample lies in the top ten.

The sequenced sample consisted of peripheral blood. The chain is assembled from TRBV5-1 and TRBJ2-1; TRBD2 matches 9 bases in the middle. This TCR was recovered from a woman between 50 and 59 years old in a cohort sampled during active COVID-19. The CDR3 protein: CASSQPGLADEQFF. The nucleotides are TGCGCCAGCAGTCAGCCGGGACTAGCAGATGAGCAGTTCTTC. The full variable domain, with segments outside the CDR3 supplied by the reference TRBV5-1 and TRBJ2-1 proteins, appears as KAGVTQTPRYLIKTRGQQVTLSCSPISGHRSVSWYQQTPGQGLQFLFEYFSETQRNKGNFPGRFSGRQFSNSRSEMNVSTLELGDSALYLCASSQPGLADEQFFGPGTRLTVL.